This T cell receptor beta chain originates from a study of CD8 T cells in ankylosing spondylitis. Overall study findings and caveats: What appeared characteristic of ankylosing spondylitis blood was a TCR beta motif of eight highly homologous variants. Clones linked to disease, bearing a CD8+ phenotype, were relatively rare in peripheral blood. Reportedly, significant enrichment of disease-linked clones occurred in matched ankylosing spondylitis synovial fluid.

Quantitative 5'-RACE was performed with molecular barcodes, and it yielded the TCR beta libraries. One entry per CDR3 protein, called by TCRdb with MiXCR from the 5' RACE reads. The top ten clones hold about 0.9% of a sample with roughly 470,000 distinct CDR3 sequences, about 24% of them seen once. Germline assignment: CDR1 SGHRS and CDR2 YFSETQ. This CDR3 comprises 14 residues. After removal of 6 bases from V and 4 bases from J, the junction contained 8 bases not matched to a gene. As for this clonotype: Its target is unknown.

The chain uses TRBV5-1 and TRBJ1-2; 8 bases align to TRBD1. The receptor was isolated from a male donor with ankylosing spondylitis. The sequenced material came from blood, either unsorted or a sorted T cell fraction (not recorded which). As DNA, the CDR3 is TGCGCCAGCACCTTTCCAGGGGGCTTCTATGGCTACACCTTC. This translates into CASTFPGGFYGYTF.